Listed below are T cell receptor beta chains from one sample, sequenced in a study of cytomegalovirus exposure and HLA in healthy donors. The protocol was immunoSEQ multiplex PCR, while the TCRdb copy is restricted to in-frame clones and leaves out a portion. The repertoire includes around 120,000 clones, around two thirds of them detected once, and about 2.6% sits in the top ten. The source material was PBMCs. The receptors were gathered from a man aged 45-60 years in good health and CMV-seropositive. The CDR3 runs from the conserved cysteine through the conserved F or W. D genes are given only for firm matches. Size values are once, few and many counts, or a class for expanded clones, and some rows have none.

TRBJ2-5	TRBV11-2	TRBD1	NA	TGTGCCAGCAGCTCACGGACAGGCACTCAAGAGACCCAGTACTTC	CASSSRTGTQETQYF
TRBJ2-1	TRBV7-8	NA	few	TGTGCCAGCAGCTTATCTTCCAGCTCCTACAATGAGCAGTTCTTC	CASSLSSSSYNEQFF
TRBJ1-5	TRBV6-6	TRBD1	NA	TGTGCCAGCAGTTACGATCCCGGGACAGGGGGTCAGCCCCAGCATTTT	CASSYDPGTGGQPQHF
TRBJ2-5	TRBV2	NA	NA	TGTGCCAGCAGGGCAACAAGGTCGGGGGAAGAGACCCAGTACTTC	CASRATRSGEETQYF
TRBJ2-5	TRBV25-1	TRBD2	NA	TGTGCCAGCAGTGAAATAGGACTAGCGGGAGGGGATGTGGGGGAGCAGTACTTC	CASSEIGLAGGDVGEQYF
TRBJ2-7	TRBV11-2	TRBD1	NA	TGTGCCAGCAGCTGGGGGACAGGCCTCGAGCAGTACTTC	CASSWGTGLEQYF
TRBJ1-3	TRBV29-1	NA	NA	TGCAGCGTTAATCCAGGGGCCGGAAACACCATATATTTT	CSVNPGAGNTIYF
TRBJ2-7	TRBV9	TRBD2	NA	TGTGCCAGCAGCGTAGGGGGCGGGGGGGCCTACGAGCAGTACTTC	CASSVGGGGAYEQYF
TRBJ1-2	TRBV7-8	TRBD1	few	TGTGCCAGCAGCTTAGGAGGCAGGGGGTATGGCTACACCTTC	CASSLGGRGYGYTF
TRBJ2-3	TRBV5-1	TRBD2	once	TGCGCCAGCAGCTTGGGTACCAGCGGGGGGCTCACAGATACGCAGTATTTT	CASSLGTSGGLTDTQYF
TRBJ1-2	TRBV18	NA	few	TGTGCCAGCTCACCAAATGACAGCCCTTATGGCTACACCTTC	CASSPNDSPYGYTF
TRBJ2-7	TRBV21-1	NA	NA	TGTGCCAGCATTTGCGGGAGTTATTCAAGCGAGCAGTACTTC	CASICGSYSSEQYF
TRBJ1-1	TRBV5-1	NA	NA	TGCGCCAGCAGGTTTAACCCAGGTCAGAACACTGAAGCTTTCTTT	CASRFNPGQNTEAFF
TRBJ2-7	TRBV30	TRBD2	NA	TGTGCCTTACGGACTAGTCCCAGAGGCGAGCAGTACTTC	CALRTSPRGEQYF
TRBJ1-2	TRBV11-2	TRBD1	once	TGTGCCAGCTCCCGGACAGGGAGGGACTATGGCTACACCTTC	CASSRTGRDYGYTF
TRBJ1-6	TRBV7-2	TRBD1	NA	TGTGCCAGCAGCTTAGGTAACGCAGGGGGATCACCCCTCCACTTT	CASSLGNAGGSPLHF
TRBJ1-6	TRBV2	NA	NA	TGTGCCAGTAACAGGGATTTTAATTCACCCCTCCACTTT	CASNRDFNSPLHF
TRBJ2-4	TRBV11-1	TRBD2	NA	TGTGCCAGCAGCTTAGCGCCTAGCGGGGATAAAAACATTCAGTACTTC	CASSLAPSGDKNIQYF
TRBJ1-4	TRBV15	TRBD1	few	TGTGCCACCAGCAGACGTGACAGGGGACGTGAAAAACTGTTTTTT	CATSRRDRGREKLFF
TRBJ1-1	TRBV6-5	NA	NA	TGTGCCAGCAGTTACTCGACGGGGGGGAGAGCTTTCTTT	CASSYSTGGRAFF
TRBJ2-3	TRBV4-1	TRBD2	NA	TGCGCCAGCAGCCCCAGAGCGCCAACTAGCGGGGGGGGCACAGATACGCAGTATTTT	CASSPRAPTSGGGTDTQYF
TRBJ2-7	TRBV10-3	NA	NA	TGTGCCATCAGCGCAGGGGAAGAGCAGTACTTC	CAISAGEEQYF
TRBJ1-1	TRBV5-6	TRBD1	NA	TGTGCCAGCAGCTCCGGGACAGGCGCGAACACTGAAGCTTTCTTT	CASSSGTGANTEAFF
TRBJ2-7	TRBV4-2	TRBD2	NA	TGTGCCAGCAGCCAAGATGGGAGGGGCAGGAACGAGCAGTACTTC	CASSQDGRGRNEQYF
TRBJ2-1	TRBV10-3	TRBD2	NA	TGTGCCATCAGTGAGTGGAGGGTGCCTAGCGGGGGGGCTAATGAGCAGTTCTTC	CAISEWRVPSGGANEQFF
TRBJ1-5	TRBV6-4	TRBD1	NA	TGTGCCAGCGAGATCCGCCGGGACAGGGGAAATCAGCCCCAGCATTTT	CASEIRRDRGNQPQHF
TRBJ1-1	TRBV6-6	NA	NA	TGTGCCAGCTTTAGGGGGGGAACTGAAGCTTTCTTT	CASFRGGTEAFF
TRBJ1-1	TRBV18	NA	NA	TGTGCCAGCTCACCACTAGCGGCCGGGGACACTGAAGCTTTCTTT	CASSPLAAGDTEAFF
TRBJ2-2	TRBV4-1	NA	NA	TGCGCCAGCAGCCCTCGAGGGTCCGCGAACACCGGGGAGCTGTTTTTT	CASSPRGSANTGELFF
TRBJ2-1	TRBV10-3	NA	NA	TGTGCCATCAGTGAGCAGGGGCGCAGCAATGAGCAGTTCTTC	CAISEQGRSNEQFF
TRBJ2-1	TRBV7-3	TRBD2	NA	TGTGCCAGCAGTCTAGCGGGACGAGGTAATGAGCAGTTCTTC	CASSLAGRGNEQFF
TRBJ2-1	TRBV2	NA	NA	TGTGCCAGCAGCTGGCTCACCGAGGGCAATGAGCAGTTCTTC	CASSWLTEGNEQFF
TRBJ1-2	TRBV5-1	NA	NA	TGCGCCAGCAGCTTGGGGGGACACTACTATGGCTACACCTTC	CASSLGGHYYGYTF
TRBJ2-7	TRBV2	TRBD2	NA	TGTGCCAGCAGTGATGGGGGGGGCTCCTACGAGCAGTACTTC	CASSDGGGSYEQYF
TRBJ2-5	TRBV6-1	TRBD2	NA	TGTGCCAGCACCCAGAGGGGACTAGCTGAGACCCAGTACTTC	CASTQRGLAETQYF
TRBJ1-1	TRBV5-1	TRBD1	NA	TGCGCCAGCAGCCCTCTAGGGACAGGGCAACGAGCTTTCTTT	CASSPLGTGQRAFF
TRBJ1-2	TRBV30	NA	NA	TGTGCTCTAGAATTAAAGGCGGGGGACGGCTACACCTTC	CALELKAGDGYTF
TRBJ2-7	TRBV7-2	TRBD2	NA	TGTGCCAGCAGCTTAGGGGGAGGGAGGGTCTACGAGCAGTACTTC	CASSLGGGRVYEQYF
TRBJ1-1	TRBV9	TRBD1	NA	TGTGCCAGCAGCGTGGCACCAAGAACAGGGGGCACTGAAGCTTTCTTT	CASSVAPRTGGTEAFF
TRBJ1-2	TRBV7-8	TRBD1	NA	TGTGCCAGCAGCTTAGCAGGGGACAGGTCTGGGGTCTACACCTTC	CASSLAGDRSGVYTF
TRBJ2-5	TRBV5-4	TRBD1	NA	TGTGCCAGCATGATAAACAGGGGTGGAGAGACCCAGTACTTC	CASMINRGGETQYF
TRBJ1-2	TRBV7-9	TRBD1	NA	TGTGCCAGCAGCCCAGCGGTGGGACAGGGGATGGACTATGGCTACACCTTC	CASSPAVGQGMDYGYTF
TRBJ2-5	TRBV4-1	TRBD2	few	TGCGCCAGCAGCCAAGACAACGGGGGGTACCAAGAGACCCAGTACTTC	CASSQDNGGYQETQYF
TRBJ2-7	TRBV6-1	TRBD1	NA	TGTGCCAGCAGTGAACGGGACAGGGAGTTGTACGAGCAGTACTTC	CASSERDRELYEQYF
TRBJ2-7	TRBV7-2	NA	NA	TGTGCCAGCTGTTTTGAAAACTCCTACGAGCAGTACTTC	CASCFENSYEQYF
TRBJ2-1	TRBV18	NA	NA	TGTGCCAGCTCCATATCTAGCTATGAGCAGTTCTTC	CASSISSYEQFF
TRBJ1-3	TRBV9	NA	NA	TGTGCCAGCAGCGTAACAGCTCTGGGAAACACCATATATTTT	CASSVTALGNTIYF